The 21 T cell receptor beta chains presented below share a single source sample, sequenced in a study of T-cell memory formation after mild COVID-19. TCRdb reanalysed the 5' RACE reads using MiXCR and keeps one entry per CDR3 protein. The repertoire holds approximately 210,000 distinct CDR3 sequences, around 25% seen once, with around 10% in the top ten. The sequenced sample was PBMCs or a T cell subset sorted from them (not recorded which). The receptors here all came from an adult woman who had mild COVID-19 (a few samples of this study predate the infection). Cell type and time point are not known.

The CDR3 protein is CASSHYSYWMNTGELFF. Here the CDR3 DNA reads TGTGCCAGCAGCCACTATTCTTACTGGATGAACACCGGGGAGCTGTTTTTT. This chain links TRBV3-1 with TRBJ2-2; D call uncertain. V was pared by 3 bases and J by 1 base, with 15 bases between. This CDR3 has 17 amino acids. Germline values: CDR1 LGHDT, CDR2 YNNKEL (reference sequence). Drawing the rest from reference TRBV3-1 and TRBJ2-2, the complete variable domain is DTAVSQTPKYLVTQMGNDKSIKCEQNLGHDTMYWYKQDSKKFLKIMFSYNNKELIINETVPNRFSPKSPDKAHLNLHINSLELGDSAVYFCASSHYSYWMNTGELFFGEGSRLTVL.

This clonotype was detected a few times. J is TRBJ1-1 and V is TRBV6-5; D is undetermined. V dropped 6 bases and J dropped 4 bases, with 15 bases sitting between them. This CDR3 spans 14 amino acids. From germline, CDR1 is MNHEY and CDR2 SVGAGI. CDR3 sequence: CASRDAGEVTEAFF. CDR3 sequence (DNA): TGTGCCAGCAGGGACGCCGGGGAGGTCACTGAAGCTTTCTTT.

J is TRBJ1-1 and V is TRBV7-9, with unresolved D. V was cut by 4 bases and J by 3 bases, with 9 bases left in between. The CDR3 extends over 13 amino acids. The germline CDR1 and CDR2 sequences are SEHNR and FQNEAQ (reference sequence). CDR3 sequence: CASSWARDTEAFF. Written as DNA, the CDR3 is TGTGCCAGCAGCTGGGCGAGGGACACTGAAGCTTTCTTT. Full variable domain (outside the CDR3, taken from reference TRBV7-9 and TRBJ1-1): DTGVSQNPRHKITKRGQNVTFRCDPISEHNRLYWYRQTLGQGPEFLTYFQNEAQLEKSRLLSDRFSAERPKGSFSTLEIQRTEQGDSAMYLCASSWARDTEAFFGQGTRLTVV.

The sample holds many counts of this clonotype. V is TRBV29-1 and J is TRBJ2-3; 9 bases agree with TRBD2. Unmatched junction bases numbered 10, after V lost 3 bases and J lost 3 bases. The CDR3 is 16 amino acids. Germline V lookup: CDR1 SQVTM, CDR2 ANQGSEA. As DNA, the CDR3 is TGCAGCGTTGACCCCCAGTATGCGGGAGGGACAGATACGCAGTATTTT. This gives the protein CSVDPQYAGGTDTQYF.

The DNA for the CDR3 is TGCAGTGCTAGTGGGGAGGGGGGACAAACTCTTATCGAGCAGTACTTC. The encoded protein is CSASGEGGQTLIEQYF. This chain connects TRBV20-1 to TRBJ2-7, with TRBD2 as a possible D gene (7 bases). The CDR3 contains 16 residues. Trimming left V 3 bases short and J 6 bases short, with 24 bases between. Germline-derived CDR1 and CDR2 are DFQATT and SNEGSKA (reference sequence).

The chain has TRBV6-2 or TRBV6-3 and TRBJ2-3; 9 bases are shared with TRBD2. CDR1 is MNHEY, CDR2 SVGEGT, per germline. With V trimmed by 6 bases and J by 2 bases, 6 bases remained unmatched. This CDR3 comprises 15 residues. CDR3 residues: CASSHQRGATDTQYF. The DNA for the CDR3 is TGTGCCAGCAGCCACCAGCGGGGGGCCACAGATACGCAGTATTTT.

This clonotype was detected only a few times. The chain uses TRBV5-1 and TRBJ2-1; tentative D call: TRBD2 (7 bases). Trimming took off 4 bases at V and 2 bases at J, with 16 bases between the two ends. Looked up from germline, CDR1 is SGHRS and CDR2 is YFSETQ. CDR3 length: 16 amino acids. The CDR3 region is CASSSRWEGAYNEQFF. CDR3 bases: TGCGCCAGCAGCAGCCGCTGGGAGGGGGCCTACAATGAGCAGTTCTTC.

V usage is TRBV20-1 and J usage is TRBJ1-1, with no clear D. Trimming took off 1 base at V and 3 bases at J, with 15 bases between the two ends. Germline CDR1 reads DFQATT; CDR2 reads SNEGSKA (reference sequence). The CDR3 is 15 residues long. The CDR3: CSARASGRGYTEAFF. The CDR3 nucleotides are TGCAGTGCTAGAGCCTCAGGACGAGGGTACACTGAAGCTTTCTTT.

This chain joins TRBV20-1 and TRBJ2-7; no reliable D call. The CDR3 extends over 11 amino acids. Germline CDR1 and CDR2: DFQATT and SNEGSKA (reference sequence). V lost 5 bases and J lost 4, with 9 bases in between. The CDR3 sequence is CSAPLGYEQYF. Written as DNA, the CDR3 is TGCAGTGCTCCCTTAGGTTACGAGCAGTACTTC.

This clonotype was counted a few times. The V call is TRBV4-3, the J call TRBJ2-7; TRBD2 might be the D (5 bases). CDR1 and CDR2 (germline): LGHNA, YSLEER. V shed 0 bases and J shed 3 bases, with 12 bases lying between them. The CDR3 extends over 15 amino acids. The DNA for the CDR3 is TGCGCCAGCAGCCAAGATCGAGCGGCACTCTACGAGCAGTACTTC. Protein product: CASSQDRAALYEQYF.

CDR3 sequence: CASSVVAVQETQYF. The CDR3 DNA is TGCGCCAGCAGCGTCGTGGCAGTCCAAGAGACCCAGTACTTC. The chain is built from TRBV5-1 and TRBJ2-5; D ambiguous. The CDR3 spans 14 residues. Germline loops: CDR1 SGHRS, CDR2 YFSETQ. V shed 4 bases and J shed 1 base, with 11 bases lying between them.

This clonotype has a handful of counts. The rearrangement uses TRBV25-1 and TRBJ2-3; D might be TRBD1 or TRBD2, each matching 5 bases. Germline CDR1 is MGHDK and CDR2 is SYGVNS. CDR3 length: 18 amino acids. V lost 3 bases and J lost 2, with 21 bases in between. The CDR3, as DNA: TGTGCCAGCAGTGAGGGGGTCGATCGGAACAGAGACACAGATACGCAGTATTTT. It is translated as CASSEGVDRNRDTDTQYF.

This clonotype occurred a few times. CDR3: CASSQRRETQYF. The CDR3 bases are TGTGCCAGCAGCCAAAGGAGAGAGACCCAGTACTTC. This rearrangement joins TRBV12-3 or TRBV12-4 to TRBJ2-5; D is undetermined. Trimming took off 6 bases at V and 4 bases at J, with 9 bases between the two ends. The CDR3 is 12 amino acids.

The chain uses TRBV4-1 and TRBJ1-4; D is possibly TRBD1 (5 bases). The V gene's germline CDR1 is MGHRA and CDR2 YSYEKL. The length of the CDR3 is 15 residues. V was clipped by 1 base and J by 7 bases, with 13 bases between them. The CDR3 spells CASSQVNGGGEKLFF. The CDR3 nucleotides read TGCGCCAGCAGCCAAGTAAACGGGGGTGGTGAAAAACTGTTTTTT.

This clonotype was observed a handful of times. The chain couples TRBV12-3 or TRBV12-4 to TRBJ1-5; D is possibly TRBD1 (5 bases). The CDR3 spans 14 residues. V lost 1 base, J lost 7 bases, and 11 bases lay in between. CDR3 sequence: CASSLGAGTQPQHF. CDR3 sequence (DNA): TGTGCCAGCAGTTTAGGGGCAGGGACGCAGCCCCAGCATTTT.

The chain couples TRBV7-9 to TRBJ1-1; D unclear. The CDR3 spans 15 residues. Germline CDR1 reads SEHNR; CDR2 reads FQNEAQ (reference sequence). V dropped 1 base and J dropped 6 bases, with 15 bases sitting between them. The CDR3 nucleotides read TGTGCCAGCAGCTTAGTTCTCGACGTCGGCGCTGAAGCTTTCTTT. Translating it yields CASSLVLDVGAEAFF.

This clonotype has just a few counts. The chain uses TRBV7-2 and TRBJ1-2; TRBD1 might be the D (5 bases). Trimming pared 1 base from V and 0 bases from J, leaving 12 bases between. This CDR3 has 16 residues. Germline V CDR1 and CDR2: SGHTA, FQGNSA. For the CDR3, the DNA is TGTGCCAGCAGCTTAGTGTTTGGGGGTACTAACTATGGCTACACCTTC. Protein sequence: CASSLVFGGTNYGYTF.

About this clonotype: This is likely a read error, given that the CDR3 carries no conserved phenylalanine or tryptophan at its end. The V and J genes are TRBV12-3 or TRBV12-4 and TRBJ2-7; perhaps D is TRBD1 or TRBD2 (5 bases each). This CDR3 spans 15 amino acids. Trimming pared 1 base from V and 5 bases from J, leaving 15 bases between. CDR3 coding DNA: TGTGCCAGCAGTTTAGAGGGGCTGGGGGTCAACGAGCAGTACTTA. Encoded protein: CASSLEGLGVNEQYL.

This clonotype was seen only a few times. This sequence joins TRBV12-3 or TRBV12-4 and TRBJ2-3, with a weak D call TRBD2 (6 bases). This CDR3 has 15 residues. With 5 bases removed from V and 2 bases from J, the gap between germline ends came to 14 bases. The CDR3: CASSRGAGYTDTQYF. In DNA, the CDR3 is TGTGCCAGCAGTAGGGGCGCGGGGTACACAGATACGCAGTATTTT.

In its sample, this clonotype was seen many times. J is TRBJ2-3 and V is TRBV7-2; D ambiguous. V was cut by 4 bases and J by 2 bases, with 4 bases left in between. Looked up from germline, CDR1 is SGHTA and CDR2 is FQGNSA. This CDR3 is built from 12 residues. The CDR3 is CASSSYTDTQYF. CDR3 DNA: TGTGCCAGCAGCTCCTACACAGATACGCAGTATTTT.

This clonotype turned up a few times. The chain links TRBV12-3 or TRBV12-4 to TRBJ1-4; no definite D call. V dropped 7 bases and J dropped 11 bases, with 11 bases sitting between them. This CDR3 has 11 amino acids. The CDR3 DNA follows: TGTGCCAGCACCGACCGAGACAAACTGTTTTTT. Its translation is CASTDRDKLFF.